Below are 3 T cell receptor beta chains sequenced from a single sample in a study of blood T cells in healthy people across ages. Using a J-beta primer mix together with a sample-barcoded 5' primer, a second PCR was run for roughly 6 to 12 cycles. TCRdb reprocessed the 5' RACE reads via MiXCR and lists one record per CDR3 protein. The top ten hold around 37% of the sample, which has about 640,000 distinct CDR3 sequences, 58% seen once. The sample was blood. These receptors all stem from a man in his 60s in good health.

This clonotype was seen only a few times. V is TRBV9 and J is TRBJ1-2; D not resolved. The CDR3 runs to 14 residues. V was clipped by 5 bases and J by 0 bases, with 11 bases between them. Germline V gene sequence: CDR1 SGDLS, CDR2 YYNGEE. CDR3 DNA: TGTGCCAGCAGTTCCCGACGGACTAACTATGGCTACACCTTC. It is translated as CASSSRRTNYGYTF.

This rearrangement joins TRBV3-1 to TRBJ2-7, with D uncertain. The CDR3 is made up of 15 amino acids. Germline V gene sequence: CDR1 LGHDT, CDR2 YNNKEL (reference sequence). V dropped 0 bases and J dropped 2 bases, with 11 bases sitting between them. The CDR3 protein is CASSQDLQRAYEQYF. In nucleotides, the CDR3 is TGTGCCAGCAGCCAAGATTTACAGAGAGCCTACGAGCAGTACTTC.

Notes on this clonotype: No DNA is shown, since the ends of the CDR3 on it are uncertain; the CDR3 is the one TCRdb lists. The CDR3 is CSTSGLANYGYTF. The chain employs TRBV20-1 and TRBJ1-2; the table calls TRBD1, which could not be checked here. The CDR3 has 13 amino acids, counting both end residues. The germline CDR1 and CDR2 sequences are DFQATT and SNEGSKA (reference sequence).